The next 7 T cell receptor beta chains were all read from a single sample in a study of cytomegalovirus exposure and HLA in healthy donors. In the PCR, 60 Vbeta and 13 Jbeta primers were used. The repertoire was sequenced with immunoSEQ multiplex PCR; TCRdb's copy has only in-frame clones and lacks some. Here the sample spans 150,000 or so clones, roughly 85% being singletons. Specimen: PBMCs. Receptors originate from a man younger than 45 in good health and CMV-seronegative.

The J gene is TRBJ1-2, the V gene TRBV7-2; no firm D call. Germline CDR1 reads SGHTA; CDR2 reads FQGNSA. Trimming cost V 5 bases and J 7 bases, with 14 bases left between them. There are 13 residues in the CDR3. The CDR3 coding sequence is TGTGCCAGCAGCCCCGTGGCAGGTCGTGGCTACACCTTC. Residues: CASSPVAGRGYTF.

The table lists this clone with a count of one. This chain connects TRBV7-2 to TRBJ1-4, with 8 positions matching TRBD1. J was trimmed by 5 bases and V by 1 base; bases with no gene match: 6. Germline values: CDR1 SGHTA, CDR2 FQGNSA. The CDR3 runs 16 residues. The chain's CDR3 is CASSLGRQGLNEKLFF. For the CDR3, the DNA is TGTGCCAGCAGCTTAGGCCGACAGGGGCTAAATGAAAAACTGTTTTTT. Together with reference TRBV7-2 and TRBJ1-4, the CDR3 gives the full variable domain: GAGVSQSPSNKVTEKGKDVELRCDPISGHTALYWYRQSLGQGLEFLIYFQGNSAPDKSGLPSDRFSAERTGGSVSTLTIQRTQQEDSAVYLCASSLGRQGLNEKLFFGSGTQLSVL.

The genes are TRBV19 and TRBJ2-5; 7 nucleotides agree with TRBD2. CDR1 and CDR2 from the germline V gene are LNHDA and SQIVND (reference sequence). V trimming: 3 bases; J trimming: 9 bases; junction bases outside the gene matches: 4. The CDR3 sequence is 12 residues long. CDR3 nucleotide sequence: TGTGCCAGTAGTATGGGACGGGGGGCCCAGTACTTC. Translation: CASSMGRGAQYF.

This CDR3 reads CASSPRQKETQYF. CDR3 coding DNA: TGTGCCAGCTCACCGAGACAGAAAGAGACCCAGTACTTC. The rearrangement uses TRBV18 and TRBJ2-5; D might be TRBD1 (5 bases). Germline V gives CDR1 KGHSH, CDR2 LQKENI. The CDR3 has 13 residues. The germline V and J ends were trimmed by 3 bases and 3 bases, with 8 bases remaining between them. The variable domain in full, completed from reference TRBV18 and TRBJ2-5, reads NAGVMQNPRHLVRRRGQEARLRCSPMKGHSHVYWYRQLPEEGLKFMVYLQKENIIDESGMPKERFSAEFPKEGPSILRIQQVVRGDSAAYFCASSPRQKETQYFGPGTRLLVL.

The CDR3 spells CASSELAEQETQYF. CDR3 DNA sequence: TGTGCCAGCAGTGAACTAGCGGAGCAAGAGACCCAGTACTTC. This chain joins TRBV28 and TRBJ2-5; 8 bases agree with TRBD2. Germline trimming cut 5 bases from V and 2 bases from J; bases unmatched to any gene: 4. Looked up from germline, CDR1 is MDHEN and CDR2 is SYDVKM. The CDR3 extends over 14 amino acids.

This clone came up once. The CDR3 DNA sequence: TGTGCCAGCAGCTTGACCGGGACAGGAAATTCACCCCTCCACTTT. It translates to CASSLTGTGNSPLHF. The gene calls are TRBV28 and TRBJ1-6, with 8 bases aligning to TRBD1. After removal of 6 bases from V and 7 bases from J, the junction contained 8 bases not matched to a gene. Germline values: CDR1 MDHEN, CDR2 SYDVKM. This CDR3 is built from 15 residues.

The rearrangement links TRBV5-1 to TRBJ1-2, with 9 bases aligning to TRBD1. There are 15 residues in the CDR3. V gave up 4 bases and J gave up 1 base; unmatched junction bases: 5. Germline loops: CDR1 SGHRS, CDR2 YFSETQ. The CDR3 loop reads CASSPGTGNNYGYTF. For the CDR3, the DNA is TGCGCCAGCAGCCCGGGGACAGGGAATAACTATGGCTACACCTTC.